These 6 T cell receptor beta chains were all obtained from the same sample, sequenced in a study of T cell responses to AZD1222 COVID-19 vaccine. Clones were read by immunoSEQ multiplex PCR, and TCRdb kept only the in-frame ones, dropping some. The sample consists of 90,000 to 120,000 clones, 91% of them appearing once. The sample in question was peripheral blood, obtained on day 0 of AZD1222 vaccination. The receptors were gathered from an adult in good health.

The V gene is TRBV9, the J gene TRBJ2-2; 8 bases align to TRBD1. The CDR3 totals 18 residues. V dropped 0 bases and J dropped 0; count of bases not matched to a gene: 7. Germline-derived CDR1 and CDR2 are SGDLS and YYNGEE. In nucleotides, the CDR3 is TGTGCCAGCAGCGTAGGGGACGGGACAGGTGCGAACACCGGGGAGCTGTTTTTT. Translating it yields CASSVGDGTGANTGELFF. The complete variable domain, with remaining parts taken from reference TRBV9 and TRBJ2-2, reads DSGVTQTPKHLITATGQRVTLRCSPRSGDLSVYWYQQSLDQGLQFLIQYYNGEERAKGNILERFSAQQFPDLHSELNLSSLELGDSALYFCASSVGDGTGANTGELFFGEGSRLTVL.

The chain employs TRBV7-3 and TRBJ2-1; TRBD2 is a possible D gene (5 bases). Germline assignment: CDR1 SGHTA and CDR2 FQGTGA. This CDR3 has 15 residues. With 5 bases removed from V and 4 bases from J, the gap between germline ends came to 15 bases. This chain's CDR3 is CASSAVRGGYNEQFF. CDR3 in DNA: TGTGCCAGCAGCGCCGTTCGAGGAGGTTACAATGAGCAGTTCTTC. Full variable domain (outside the CDR3, taken from reference TRBV7-3 and TRBJ2-1): GAGVSQTPSNKVTEKGKYVELRCDPISGHTALYWYRQSLGQGPEFLIYFQGTGAADDSGLPNDRFFAVRPEGSVSTLKIQRTERGDSAVYLCASSAVRGGYNEQFFGPGTRLTVL.

This chain joins TRBV6-5 and TRBJ2-1; 13 nucleotides line up with TRBD2. CDR1 and CDR2 (germline): MNHEY, SVGAGI. Losses at the gene ends were 7 bases for V and 10 bases for J; bases not matched to a gene: 7. The CDR3 runs to 14 residues. The CDR3 DNA reads as TGTGCCAGCAACTCCGGACTAGCGGGGGACGAGCAGTTCTTC. Translated: CASNSGLAGDEQFF.

The rearrangement joins TRBV5-1 to TRBJ2-7; TRBD1 aligns across 9 bases. Per the germline V gene, CDR1 is SGHRS and CDR2 is YFSETQ. The CDR3 spans 15 residues. The ends lost 4 bases at V and 5 bases at J; junction bases unmatched: 10. The CDR3, as DNA: TGCGCCAGCAGCCTCCTACAGGGGGCGAAAAACGAGCAGTACTTC. As protein: CASSLLQGAKNEQYF.

This rearrangement joins TRBV3-1 (or the pseudogene TRBV3-2) to TRBJ1-2, with 11 bases fitting TRBD1. Germline V gene lookup returns CDR1 LGHDT and CDR2 YNNKEL (reference sequence). The CDR3 is 19 amino acids. Germline trimming cut 6 bases from V and 5 bases from J; bases unmatched to any gene: 20. CDR3 DNA: TGTGCCAGCAGTCATTCTAGACCCCCGGGACAGGGGGAAAATTATGGCTACACCTTC. It is translated as CASSHSRPPGQGENYGYTF.

The rearrangement links TRBV12-5 to TRBJ1-1; TRBD1 might be the D (6 bases). Germline lookup yields CDR1 LGHNT and CDR2 FRNRAP. CDR3 length equals 12 residues. Trimming left V 6 bases short and J 10 bases short, with 15 bases between. The CDR3: CASGRDRYGAFF. In DNA, the CDR3 is TGTGCTAGTGGACGTGACAGGTACGGAGCTTTCTTT.